This T cell receptor (beta chain) is drawn from a study of blood T cell repertoires in COVID-19. At the level of the study: Material from acute and convalescent COVID-19 was sourced from the United States, Italy and Spain. Sample material is recorded as cDNA or gDNA derived from T cells, B-cell-depleted T cells, or PBMCs.

The germline V gene encodes CDR1 SNHLY and CDR2 FYNNEI. Between the trimmed V and J ends, which lost 2 bases and 1 base, there was a span of 9 bases. The CDR3 contains 16 residues. Original processing methods: Amplified reference gene primers provided the basis for estimating nucleated cell counts. Repertoires were generated with immunoSEQ multiplex PCR, while TCRdb's copy carries only in-frame clones and drops some. Clone size and the V and J calls come from that table; the DNA yielded D and trimming. The sample records roughly 51,000 clones, about 90% being singletons. The J gene is TRBJ1-6, the V gene TRBV2; possible D gene TRBD1, 5 bases. Sample: peripheral blood. This TCR was sampled from a woman aged 60-70 years with active or convalescent COVID-19. This CDR3 reads CASSEWAGSYNSPLHF. The DNA for the CDR3 is TGTGCCAGCAGTGAATGGGCAGGGTCCTATAATTCACCCCTCCACTTT.